Shown below are 9 T cell receptor beta chains from a single sample sequenced in a study of CD8 T cells in ankylosing spondylitis. TCRdb redid the calling of the 5' RACE reads with MiXCR, one entry per CDR3 protein. The table has 200,000 to 300,000 distinct CDR3 sequences, 32% seen once; the top ten hold 4% to 5.5%. Material: blood, either unsorted or a sorted T cell fraction (not recorded which). These TCRs come from a male donor with ankylosing spondylitis or in good health (not recorded which).

The chain employs TRBV15 and TRBJ2-7; 8 bases are a match to TRBD1. With 0 bases clipped from V and 6 bases from J, the junction kept 7 bases outside the gene matches. Germline CDR1 LNHNV, CDR2 YYDKDF (reference sequence). This CDR3 is 15 amino acids long. The CDR3 reads CATSREQGGPSEQYF. Written as DNA, the CDR3 is TGTGCCACCAGCAGAGAACAGGGGGGCCCGTCCGAGCAGTACTTC.

This clonotype was seen a handful of times. V usage is TRBV27 and J usage is TRBJ2-7; maybe TRBD1 (6 bases). V was trimmed by 4 bases and J by 6 bases, leaving 25 bases between them. CDR3 length: 17 amino acids. CDR1 and CDR2 from the germline V gene are MNHEY and SMNVEV (reference sequence). The chain's CDR3 is CASSSRSGAGDLFEQYF. As DNA, the CDR3 is TGTGCCAGCAGTTCAAGGTCAGGTGCAGGGGACCTCTTCGAGCAGTACTTC.

This clonotype has only a few counts. The V and J genes are TRBV24-1 and TRBJ2-1, with a tentative D call TRBD1 (5 bases). The V gene lost 2 bases and the J gene lost 3 bases, with 13 bases spanning the gap. From germline, CDR1 is KGHDR and CDR2 SFDVKD. The CDR3 loop spans 16 amino acids. The CDR3 sequence: CATSDSTDFHYNEQFF. In DNA, the CDR3 is TGTGCCACCAGTGATTCGACAGACTTTCACTACAATGAGCAGTTCTTC.

This clonotype was counted only a few times. This chain joins TRBV13 and TRBJ2-5; 15 bases map to TRBD2. V was clipped by 3 bases and J by 5 bases; unmatched bases: 1. The CDR3 is 15 residues long. Germline lookup yields CDR1 PRHDT and CDR2 FYEKMQ (reference sequence). CDR3 coding DNA: TGTGCCAGCAGCTTCGGACTAGCGGGGGGGGAGACCCAGTACTTC. This encodes CASSFGLAGGETQYF.

The chain recombines TRBV20-1 with TRBJ2-7, with 9 bases aligning to TRBD2. Germline CDR1 is DFQATT and CDR2 is SNEGSKA (reference sequence). The CDR3 runs 15 residues. V lost 6 bases to trimming and J lost 0 bases; unmatched junction nucleotides: 9. The DNA of the CDR3 is TGCAGTGCGGAACCTGCGGGGGGGGCCTCCTACGAGCAGTACTTC. Protein product: CSAEPAGGASYEQYF.

This clonotype has a handful of counts. The gene calls are TRBV5-1 and TRBJ2-3; 13 bases are a match to TRBD2. The CDR3 contains 15 residues. Germline assignment: CDR1 SGHRS and CDR2 YFSETQ. V was clipped by 2 bases and J by 4 bases; unmatched bases: 1. DNA for the CDR3: TGCGCCAGCAGCTTTGGACTAGCGGGGGCAGATACGCAGTATTTT. Protein product: CASSFGLAGADTQYF.

This clonotype was picked up many times. V gene TRBV12-3 or TRBV12-4 combines with J gene TRBJ2-1, with no clear D. Trimming pared 6 bases from V and 5 bases from J, leaving 2 bases between. CDR3 length equals 10 residues. DNA for the CDR3: TGTGCCAGCAGCCACAATGAGCAGTTCTTC. Translation gives CASSHNEQFF.

The chain uses TRBV9 and TRBJ2-3; 8 bases agree with TRBD2. Germline CDR1 SGDLS, CDR2 YYNGEE. The junction had 4 bases not matched to a gene; V was cut back by 0 bases and J by 4 bases. There are 15 residues in the CDR3. The chain's CDR3 is CASSVVPAGADTQYF. The DNA of the CDR3 is TGTGCCAGCAGCGTAGTTCCAGCGGGGGCAGATACGCAGTATTTT.

In its sample, this clonotype was seen a few times. The CDR3 coding sequence is TGCAGTGCTAGACCCGCTTCACCGCTGGTGGGTGAGCAGTTCTTC. It encodes CSARPASPLVGEQFF. The rearrangement joins TRBV20-1 to TRBJ2-1; D ambiguous. This CDR3 is built from 15 residues. Germline lookup yields CDR1 DFQATT and CDR2 SNEGSKA (reference sequence). V gave up 2 bases and J gave up 9 bases, with 20 bases separating them.